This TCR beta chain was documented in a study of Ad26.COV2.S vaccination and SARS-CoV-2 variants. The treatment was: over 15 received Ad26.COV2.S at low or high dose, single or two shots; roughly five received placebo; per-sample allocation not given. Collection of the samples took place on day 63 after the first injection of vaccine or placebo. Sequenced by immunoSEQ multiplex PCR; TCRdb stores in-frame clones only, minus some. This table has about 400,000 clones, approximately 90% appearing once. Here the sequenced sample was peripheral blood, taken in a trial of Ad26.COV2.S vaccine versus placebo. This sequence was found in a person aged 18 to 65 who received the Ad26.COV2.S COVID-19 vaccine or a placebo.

The CDR3 here is CASSQTSTSPLETQYF. The CDR3 DNA follows: TGTGCCAGCAGCCAAACCTCGACTAGTCCACTAGAGACCCAGTACTTC. V gene TRBV3-1 (or the pseudogene TRBV3-2) combines with J gene TRBJ2-5; possibly TRBD2 for D (6 bases). The germline V gene has CDR1 LGHDT and CDR2 YNNKEL (reference sequence). The length of the CDR3 is 16 residues. V was pared by 2 bases and J by 4 bases, with 17 bases between.